These 16 T cell receptor beta chains were sequenced from one sample in a study of T cell responses to AZD1222 COVID-19 vaccine. Clones were sequenced by immunoSEQ multiplex PCR, and TCRdb holds only the in-frame ones, with some missing. This table holds 45,000 to 65,000 clones, about 87% found once. The material was peripheral blood, obtained 28 days after the second AZD1222 dose. The receptor set was obtained from an adult who received the AZD1222 COVID-19 vaccine.

V and J are TRBV29-1 and TRBJ1-2, with D unclear. Trimming removed 1 base at V and 8 bases at J, with 14 bases between. The CDR3 totals 13 residues. Germline V gives CDR1 SQVTM, CDR2 ANQGSEA. This CDR3 reads CSVEAQGIEGYTF. The CDR3 DNA reads TGCAGCGTTGAAGCCCAAGGGATTGAGGGCTACACCTTC.

The chain couples TRBV28 to TRBJ1-4; D is uncertain. The ends were cut back, 4 bases at V and 3 bases at J, with 15 bases in the middle. The germline gives CDR1 MDHEN, CDR2 SYDVKM. The CDR3 loop spans 16 amino acids. The CDR3 sequence is CASSSTSPGPNEKLFF. DNA of the CDR3: TGTGCCAGCAGTTCAACTTCACCCGGGCCTAATGAAAAACTGTTTTTT. Supplemented by reference TRBV28 and TRBJ1-4, the full variable domain reads DVKVTQSSRYLVKRTGEKVFLECVQDMDHENMFWYRQDPGLGLRLIYFSYDVKMKEKGDIPEGYSVSREKKERFSLILESASTNQTSMYLCASSSTSPGPNEKLFFGSGTQLSVL.

The chain uses TRBV18 and TRBJ2-7; 9 bases map to TRBD1. Germline values: CDR1 KGHSH, CDR2 LQKENI. The junction had 14 bases not matched to a gene; V was cut back by 6 bases and J by 2 bases. The CDR3 has 17 amino acids. The CDR3 DNA is TGTGCCAGCTCGTCAACCTCGACGGGGACAGGGCCCTACGAGCAGTACTTC. Translated, it gives CASSSTSTGTGPYEQYF.

J is TRBJ2-4 and V is TRBV19; 10 bases map to TRBD2. The V and J ends lost 10 bases and 9 bases, in that order; junction bases with no gene match: 12. CDR1 and CDR2 from the germline V gene are LNHDA and SQIVND (reference sequence). This CDR3 is 14 amino acids long. The CDR3 nucleotides are TGTGCCACCAAGCGGGAGGGCGGAGGGGGCATTCAGTACTTC. Protein sequence: CATKREGGGGIQYF.

This chain uses TRBV5-1 with TRBJ1-3; 8 positions match TRBD1. CDR3 length: 15 residues. The V gene's germline CDR1 is SGHRS and CDR2 YFSETQ. V was pared by 4 bases and J by 2 bases, with 5 bases of the junction left unmatched. CDR3 DNA sequence: TGCGCCAGCAGCGACAGGGGTTCCCCTGGAAACACCATATATTTT. It yields the protein CASSDRGSPGNTIYF.

The chain uses TRBV11-1 and TRBJ1-1; the D is unclear. V lost 1 base and J lost 1, with 4 bases in between. Germline V gives CDR1 SGHAT, CDR2 FQDESV (reference sequence). The CDR3 is 13 amino acids. In nucleotides, the CDR3 is TGTGCCAGCAGCTTAGGGTCGAACACTGAAGCTTTCTTT. Protein: CASSLGSNTEAFF.

The chain has TRBV25-1 and TRBJ1-5; unclear D gene. The V gene lost 5 bases and the J gene lost 2 bases, with 10 bases spanning the gap. CDR1 is MGHDK and CDR2 is SYGVNS in the germline V gene. The CDR3 length is 14 residues. CDR3 amino acids: CASSRYLGNQPQHF. CDR3 bases: TGTGCCAGCAGTCGGTACCTAGGCAATCAGCCCCAGCATTTT. The variable domain in full, with the rest retrieved from reference TRBV25-1 and TRBJ1-5, is EADIYQTPRYLVIGTGKKITLECSQTMGHDKMYWYQQDPGMELHLIHYSYGVNSTEKGDLSSESTVSRIRTEHFPLTLESARPSHTSQYLCASSRYLGNQPQHFGDGTRLSIL.

J is TRBJ2-5 and V is TRBV24-1; D may correspond to TRBD1 or TRBD2 (5 bases each). Trimming removed 7 bases from V and 5 bases from J, with 19 bases in between. The CDR3 runs 15 residues. Looked up from germline, CDR1 is KGHDR and CDR2 is SFDVKD. CDR3 sequence reads: CATSPRASGAETQYF. The CDR3 nucleotides are TGTGCCACCAGCCCTCGGGCCTCCGGGGCTGAGACCCAGTACTTC.

CDR3 nucleotide sequence: TGTGCCAGCAGAGTGACAGGGACCTACGAGCAGTACTTC. Protein product: CASRVTGTYEQYF. The chain employs TRBV27 and TRBJ2-7, with TRBD1 matching over 7 bases. This CDR3 region has 13 residues. With V trimmed by 6 bases and J by 2 bases, 4 bases remained unmatched. Germline V gene data show CDR1 as MNHEY and CDR2 as SMNVEV (reference sequence).

This clone has a single count. The chain carries TRBV19 and TRBJ2-7, with D perhaps matching TRBD1 or TRBD2 (6 bases each). The CDR3 contains 13 residues. CDR1 and CDR2 (germline): LNHDA, SQIVND (reference sequence). Trimming removed 4 bases from V and 1 base from J, with 8 bases in between. The DNA of the CDR3 is TGTGCCAGTAGTAAAGGGGGGTCCTACGAGCAGTACTTC. Its translation is CASSKGGSYEQYF.

This chain joins TRBV12-1 and TRBJ2-7. TRBV12-1 corresponds to a pseudogene. The CDR3 loop spans 15 amino acids. The CDR3 loop reads CASRSERDHSYEQYF. CDR3 nucleotide sequence: TGTGCCAGCAGATCAGAGAGGGACCACTCCTACGAGCAGTACTTC.

The J gene is TRBJ1-3, the V gene TRBV28, with D perhaps TRBD1 (6 bases). The V end was cut by 2 bases, the J end by 5 bases, with 13 bases between. The CDR3 has 15 residues. Germline-derived CDR1 and CDR2 are MDHEN and SYDVKM. DNA of the CDR3: TGTGCCAGCAGTTTAGAGCGGCAGGGGAGAAACACCATATATTTT. Its protein is CASSLERQGRNTIYF.

V and J are TRBV3-1 (or the pseudogene TRBV3-2) and TRBJ2-2; D may be TRBD2 (6 bases). The CDR3 extends over 14 amino acids. In germline, CDR1 is LGHDT, CDR2 YNNKEL (reference sequence). V was shortened by 6 bases and J by 1 base, with 9 bases between the two germline ends. CDR3 nucleotides: TGTGCCAGCAGGAGCGGGTGGAACACCGGGGAGCTGTTTTTT. Protein sequence: CASRSGWNTGELFF.

V usage is TRBV18 and J usage is TRBJ1-5; D call uncertain. The V end lost 2 bases, the J end lost 5 bases, and 7 bases lay between the germline ends. Germline assignment: CDR1 KGHSH and CDR2 LQKENI. CDR3 length equals 13 residues. CDR3 protein: CASSPVGDQPQHF. The CDR3 nucleotides are TGTGCCAGCTCACCAGTAGGAGATCAGCCCCAGCATTTT. The full variable domain, in which reference TRBV18 and TRBJ1-5 provide the parts outside the CDR3, is NAGVMQNPRHLVRRRGQEARLRCSPMKGHSHVYWYRQLPEEGLKFMVYLQKENIIDESGMPKERFSAEFPKEGPSILRIQQVVRGDSAAYFCASSPVGDQPQHFGDGTRLSIL.

The rearrangement joins TRBV28 to TRBJ1-1; maybe TRBD1 (5 bases). CDR1 and CDR2 (germline): MDHEN, SYDVKM. Between the trimmed V and J ends, which lost 7 bases and 4 bases, there was a span of 13 bases. The CDR3 extends over 13 amino acids. The CDR3 here is CASTIGGFTEAFF. The CDR3 DNA sequence: TGTGCCAGCACCATTGGGGGTTTCACTGAAGCTTTCTTT.

This sequence joins TRBV29-1 and TRBJ2-3; D assignment may be TRBD1 or TRBD2 (7 bases each). The CDR3 runs to 15 residues. V lost 3 bases, J lost 1 base, and 14 bases lay in between. Germline CDR1 is SQVTM and CDR2 is ANQGSEA. The CDR3 loop reads CSVDYPGGGTDTQYF. The CDR3 bases are TGCAGCGTTGATTATCCAGGGGGGGGCACAGATACGCAGTATTTT.